Many counts were recorded for the clone carrying this T cell receptor (beta chain). Its antigen is not identified. V was shortened by 4 bases and J by 8 bases, with 12 bases between the two germline ends. The CDR3 contains 14 residues. Germline CDR1 and CDR2: SGHVS and FQNEAQ. Healthy controls were blood bank volunteers in Maryland, USA. The sample originates from a study of neurological immune-mediated disorders. Study-level results: In HTLV-1-associated myelopathy, TCR clonal expansion was greatest, and in multiple sclerosis it was least, below healthy controls.

cDNA was made by 5'RACE with 10-nucleotide random UMIs. TCRdb passed the 5' RACE reads through MiXCR, listing each CDR3 protein once. The data hold approximately 30,000 distinct CDR3 sequences, with about 16% observed a single time. The chain is built from TRBV7-8 and TRBJ1-6, with D possibly being TRBD1 (6 bases). Sequences were obtained from PBMCs. The TCR originated in a man aged 70 or older in good health. The CDR3 DNA reads TGTGCCAGCAGCTATGGACAGTTTGATTCACCCCTCCACTTT. Its protein is CASSYGQFDSPLHF.